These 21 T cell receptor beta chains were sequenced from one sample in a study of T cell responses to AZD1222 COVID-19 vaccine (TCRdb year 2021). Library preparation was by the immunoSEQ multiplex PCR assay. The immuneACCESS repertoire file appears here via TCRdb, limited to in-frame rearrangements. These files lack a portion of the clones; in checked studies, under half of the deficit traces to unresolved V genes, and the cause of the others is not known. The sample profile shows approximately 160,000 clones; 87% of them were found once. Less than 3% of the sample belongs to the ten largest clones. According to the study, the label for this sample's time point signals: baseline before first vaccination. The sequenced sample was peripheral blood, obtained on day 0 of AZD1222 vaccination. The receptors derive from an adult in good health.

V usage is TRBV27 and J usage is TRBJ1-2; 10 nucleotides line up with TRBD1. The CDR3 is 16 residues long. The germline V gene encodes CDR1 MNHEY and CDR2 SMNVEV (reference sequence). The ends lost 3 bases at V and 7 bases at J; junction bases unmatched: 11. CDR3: CASSLNAGTGVGGYTF. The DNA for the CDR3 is TGTGCCAGCAGTTTGAATGCCGGGACAGGGGTTGGTGGCTACACCTTC.

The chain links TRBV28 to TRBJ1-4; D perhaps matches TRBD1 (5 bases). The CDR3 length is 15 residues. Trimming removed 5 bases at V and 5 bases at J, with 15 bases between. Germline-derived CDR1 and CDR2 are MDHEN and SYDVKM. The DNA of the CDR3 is TGTGCCAGCAGTGCATCAGGGACCCAAAATGAAAAACTGTTTTTT. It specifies CASSASGTQNEKLFF.

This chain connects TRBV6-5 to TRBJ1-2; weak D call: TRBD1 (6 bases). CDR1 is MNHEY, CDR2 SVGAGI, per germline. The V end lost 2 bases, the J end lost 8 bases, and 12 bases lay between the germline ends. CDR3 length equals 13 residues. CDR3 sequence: CASSYGGGDGYTF. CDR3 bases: TGTGCCAGCAGTTACGGCGGGGGCGACGGCTACACCTTC.

The CDR3 bases are TGTGCCAGCAGCCAATTGAAACGACAGGGGAAGAATGGCTACACCTTC. Its protein is CASSQLKRQGKNGYTF. The rearrangement links TRBV16 to TRBJ1-2; 8 bases are a match to TRBD1. In germline, CDR1 is KGHSY, CDR2 FQNENV. CDR3 length: 16 residues. J gave up 6 bases and V 1 base, and 10 bases lay outside the gene matches. The variable domain in full, with the rest retrieved from reference TRBV16 and TRBJ1-2, is GEEVAQTPKHLVRGEGQKAKLYCAPIKGHSYVFWYQQVLKNEFKFLISFQNENVFDETGMPKERFSAKCLPNSPCSLEIQATKLEDSAVYFCASSQLKRQGKNGYTFGSGTRLTVV.

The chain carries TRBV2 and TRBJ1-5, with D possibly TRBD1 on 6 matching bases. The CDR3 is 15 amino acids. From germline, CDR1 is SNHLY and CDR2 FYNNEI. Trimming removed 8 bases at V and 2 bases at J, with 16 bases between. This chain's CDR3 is CASGIEQGRNQPQHF. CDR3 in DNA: TGTGCCAGCGGTATAGAACAGGGCCGCAATCAGCCCCAGCATTTT.

CDR3 DNA sequence: TGCGCCAGCAGCCCGGGACAGGTGGGCAATCAGCCCCAGCATTTT. It is translated as CASSPGQVGNQPQHF. The J gene is TRBJ1-5, the V gene TRBV4-1; 8 nucleotides agree with TRBD1. Germline loops: CDR1 MGHRA, CDR2 YSYEKL. The CDR3 contains 15 residues. V lost 4 bases and J lost 2; bases outside the gene matches: 4.

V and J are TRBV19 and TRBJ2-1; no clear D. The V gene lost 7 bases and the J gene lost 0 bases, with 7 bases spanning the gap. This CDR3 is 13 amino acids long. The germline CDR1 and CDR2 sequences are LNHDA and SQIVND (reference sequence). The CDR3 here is CASTPGSYNEQFF. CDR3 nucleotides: TGTGCCAGTACGCCCGGCTCCTACAATGAGCAGTTCTTC.

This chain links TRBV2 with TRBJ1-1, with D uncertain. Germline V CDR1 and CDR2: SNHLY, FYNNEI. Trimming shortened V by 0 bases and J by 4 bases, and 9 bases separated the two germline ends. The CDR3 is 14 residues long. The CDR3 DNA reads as TGTGCCAGCAGTGAAGCGGGGATGGGCACTGAAGCTTTCTTT. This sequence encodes CASSEAGMGTEAFF.

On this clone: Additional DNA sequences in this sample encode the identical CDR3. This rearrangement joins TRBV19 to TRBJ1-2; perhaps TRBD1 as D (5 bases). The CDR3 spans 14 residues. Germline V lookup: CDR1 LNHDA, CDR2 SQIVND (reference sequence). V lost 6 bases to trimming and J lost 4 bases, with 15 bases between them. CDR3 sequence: CASSPQGRGYGYTF. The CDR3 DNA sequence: TGTGCCAGTAGCCCTCAGGGAAGGGGCTATGGCTACACCTTC.

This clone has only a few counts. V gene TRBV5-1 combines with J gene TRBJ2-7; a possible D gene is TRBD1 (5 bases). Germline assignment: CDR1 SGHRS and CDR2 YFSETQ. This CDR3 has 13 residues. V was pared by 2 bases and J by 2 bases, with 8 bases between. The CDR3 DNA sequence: TGCGCCAGCAGCTTACAGGCCCCCTACGAGCAGTACTTC. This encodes CASSLQAPYEQYF.

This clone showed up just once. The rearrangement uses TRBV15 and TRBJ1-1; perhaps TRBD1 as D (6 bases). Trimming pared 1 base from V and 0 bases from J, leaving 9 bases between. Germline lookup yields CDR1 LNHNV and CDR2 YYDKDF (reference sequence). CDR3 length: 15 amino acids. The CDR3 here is CATSRGAGVNTEAFF. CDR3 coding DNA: TGTGCCACCAGCAGAGGGGCAGGGGTGAACACTGAAGCTTTCTTT.

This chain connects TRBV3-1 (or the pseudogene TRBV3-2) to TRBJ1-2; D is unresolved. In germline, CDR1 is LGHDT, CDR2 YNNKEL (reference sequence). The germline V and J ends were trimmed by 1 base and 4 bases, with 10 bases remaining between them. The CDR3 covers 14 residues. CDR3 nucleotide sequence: TGTGCCAGCAGCCAAGTGACCGGCCCCTATGGCTACACCTTC. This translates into CASSQVTGPYGYTF.

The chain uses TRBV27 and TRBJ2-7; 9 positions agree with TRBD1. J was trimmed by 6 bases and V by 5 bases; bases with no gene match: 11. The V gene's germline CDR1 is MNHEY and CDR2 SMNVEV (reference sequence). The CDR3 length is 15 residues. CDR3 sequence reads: CASSPRRTGAIEQYF. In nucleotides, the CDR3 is TGTGCCAGCAGTCCCCGCCGGACAGGGGCGATCGAGCAGTACTTC.

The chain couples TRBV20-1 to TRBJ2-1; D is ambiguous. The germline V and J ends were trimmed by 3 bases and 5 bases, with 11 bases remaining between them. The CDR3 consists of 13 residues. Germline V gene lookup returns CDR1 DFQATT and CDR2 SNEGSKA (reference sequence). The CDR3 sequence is CSASALYNNEQFF. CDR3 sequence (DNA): TGCAGTGCTAGTGCACTCTATAACAATGAGCAGTTCTTC.

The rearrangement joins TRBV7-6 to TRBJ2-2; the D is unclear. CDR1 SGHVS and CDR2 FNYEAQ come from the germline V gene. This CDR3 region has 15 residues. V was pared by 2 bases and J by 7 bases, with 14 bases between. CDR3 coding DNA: TGTGCCAGCAGCTTAACGGGCGAATTGGTCGGGGAGCTGTTTTTT. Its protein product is CASSLTGELVGELFF.

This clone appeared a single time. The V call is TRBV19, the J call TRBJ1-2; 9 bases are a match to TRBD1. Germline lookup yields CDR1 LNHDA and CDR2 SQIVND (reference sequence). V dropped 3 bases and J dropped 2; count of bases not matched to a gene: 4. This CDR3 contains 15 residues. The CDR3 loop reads CASSIPGTGNYGYTF. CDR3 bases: TGTGCCAGTAGTATCCCCGGGACAGGGAACTATGGCTACACCTTC.

The CDR3 nucleotides read TGTGCCAGCAGCTCGGACAGGGGAAATGAGCAGTTCTTC. Translated: CASSSDRGNEQFF. The chain combines TRBV5-4 with TRBJ2-1, with TRBD1 matching 9 bases. The CDR3 loop spans 13 amino acids. J lost 7 bases, V lost 3 bases, and 2 bases had no gene match. The germline gives CDR1 SGHNT, CDR2 YYREEE (reference sequence).

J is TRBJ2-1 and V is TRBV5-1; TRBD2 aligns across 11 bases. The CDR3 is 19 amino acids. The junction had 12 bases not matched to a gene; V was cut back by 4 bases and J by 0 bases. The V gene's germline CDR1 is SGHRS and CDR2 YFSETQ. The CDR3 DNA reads TGCGCCAGCAGCATGGGACTAGCGGTCATACAGGACTCCTACAATGAGCAGTTCTTC. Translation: CASSMGLAVIQDSYNEQFF.

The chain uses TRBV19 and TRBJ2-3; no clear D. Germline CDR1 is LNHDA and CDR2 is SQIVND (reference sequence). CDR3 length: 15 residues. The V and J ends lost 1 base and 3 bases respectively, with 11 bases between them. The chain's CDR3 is CASSIAGVGTDTQYF. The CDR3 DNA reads TGTGCCAGTAGTATAGCCGGTGTTGGAACAGATACGCAGTATTTT.

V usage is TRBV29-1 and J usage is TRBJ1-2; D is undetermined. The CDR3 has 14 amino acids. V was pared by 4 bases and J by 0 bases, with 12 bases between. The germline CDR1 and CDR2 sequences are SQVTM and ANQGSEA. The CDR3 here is CSVGWTSTNYGYTF. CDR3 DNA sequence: TGCAGCGTTGGTTGGACTAGCACTAACTATGGCTACACCTTC.

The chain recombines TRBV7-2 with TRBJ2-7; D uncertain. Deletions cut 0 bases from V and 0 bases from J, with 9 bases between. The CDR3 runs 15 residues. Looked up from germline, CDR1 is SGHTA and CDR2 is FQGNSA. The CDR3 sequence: CASSLAVWDSYEQYF. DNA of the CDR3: TGTGCCAGCAGCTTAGCGGTTTGGGACTCCTACGAGCAGTACTTC.